This T cell receptor (beta chain) originates from a study of naive and memory T cell subsets. TCR cDNA received a 3' ligated oligonucleotide that carried a UMI. RNA was extracted from 2 to 2.5 ml of whole blood of healthy adults. Four PCR rounds used nested alpha and beta constant region primers plus the SP2 primer. TCRdb re-analysed the 5' RACE reads in MiXCR, keeping a single row per CDR3 protein. The sample lists roughly 60,000 distinct CDR3 sequences; around 8% were seen once. From germline, CDR1 is SGHTA and CDR2 FQGNSA. The CDR3 loop spans 18 amino acids. The V end lost 1 base, the J end lost 0 bases, and 16 bases lay between the germline ends.

The sequence was obtained from a female donor in good health. This rearrangement joins TRBV7-2 to TRBJ1-5; D is perhaps TRBD1 (5 bases). CDR3 protein: CASSLGSLTEYSNQPQHF. CDR3 sequence (DNA): TGTGCCAGCAGCTTAGGCTCCTTGACAGAGTATAGCAATCAGCCCCAGCATTTT.